This T cell receptor (beta chain) was captured by sequencing in a study of cytomegalovirus exposure and HLA in healthy donors. Study-wide points: Reports indicate that TCR beta sequences accurately predicted the HLA-A and HLA-B alleles of most subjects.

13 Jbeta primers and 60 Vbeta primers were used for the PCR. This table comes from immunoSEQ multiplex PCR, and its TCRdb copy is limited to in-frame clones, with some not included. The repertoire has about 140,000 clones, 60% to 80% of them found once; the top ten carry approximately 0.9%. CDR1 is SGHRS, CDR2 YFSETQ, per germline. V lost 0 bases and J lost 3; bases outside the gene matches: 2. The CDR3 contains 15 residues. The table lists this clone with a few counts. The target antigen is unknown. Specimen: PBMCs. The rearrangement links TRBV5-1 to TRBJ2-5; TRBD2 aligns across 10 bases. This clonotype was obtained from a young man in good health and CMV-seronegative. The CDR3 region is CASSLALAGEETQYF. The CDR3 nucleotides are TGCGCCAGCAGCTTGGCGCTAGCGGGGGAAGAGACCCAGTACTTC.